The present T cell receptor (beta chain) was sequenced within a study of T cells in Graves' hyperthyroidism and ophthalmopathy. The CDR3 runs 18 residues. CDR1 is PRHDT, CDR2 FYEKMQ, per germline (reference sequence). Trimming took 0 bases from V and 4 from J, leaving 22 bases between them. Broader study findings: A model of 13 V-J pairs discriminated ophthalmopathy from stable hyperthyroidism.

Regions amplified from RNA transcripts were the TCR beta CDR3 regions. In the first-round RT-PCR of the TCR CDR3, the HTBI primer set was used. TCRdb redid the calling of the multiplex PCR reads with MiXCR, one entry per CDR3 protein. Of about 570,000 distinct CDR3 sequences in the sample, just over 45% were seen once. This clonotype has at least ten counts. Antigen specificity is unknown. Based on clinical symptoms, serum thyroxine and TRAb, thyroid ultrasound and orbital computed tomography, diagnoses were reached. This sequence originates from an adult woman with Graves' disease, either hyperthyroidism or ophthalmopathy (not recorded which). V gene TRBV13 combines with J gene TRBJ2-7; D assignment may be TRBD1 or TRBD2 (5 bases each). The sample consisted of peripheral blood or thyroid tissue (not recorded which). This chain's CDR3 is CASSLGLPAGTRLYEQYF. CDR3 bases: TGTGCCAGCAGCTTAGGCCTTCCTGCCGGGACCAGACTTTACGAGCAGTACTTC.